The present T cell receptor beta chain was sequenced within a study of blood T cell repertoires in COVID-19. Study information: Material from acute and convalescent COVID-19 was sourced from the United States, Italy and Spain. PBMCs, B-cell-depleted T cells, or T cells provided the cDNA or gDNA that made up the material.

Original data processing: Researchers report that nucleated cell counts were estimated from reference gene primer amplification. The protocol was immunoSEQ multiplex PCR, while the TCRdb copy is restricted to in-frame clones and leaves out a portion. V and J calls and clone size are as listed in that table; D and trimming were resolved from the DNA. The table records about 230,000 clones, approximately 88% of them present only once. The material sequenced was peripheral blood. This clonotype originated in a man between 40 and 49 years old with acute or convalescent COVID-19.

CDR3 loop: CASKPNGGETQYF. The CDR3 DNA reads as TGTGCCAGCAAACCTAACGGGGGGGAGACCCAGTACTTC. This sequence joins TRBV6-5 and TRBJ2-5, with TRBD2 matching 7 bases. There are 13 residues in the CDR3. J gave up 5 bases and V 7 bases, and 7 bases lay outside the gene matches. The germline CDR1 and CDR2 sequences are MNHEY and SVGAGI.